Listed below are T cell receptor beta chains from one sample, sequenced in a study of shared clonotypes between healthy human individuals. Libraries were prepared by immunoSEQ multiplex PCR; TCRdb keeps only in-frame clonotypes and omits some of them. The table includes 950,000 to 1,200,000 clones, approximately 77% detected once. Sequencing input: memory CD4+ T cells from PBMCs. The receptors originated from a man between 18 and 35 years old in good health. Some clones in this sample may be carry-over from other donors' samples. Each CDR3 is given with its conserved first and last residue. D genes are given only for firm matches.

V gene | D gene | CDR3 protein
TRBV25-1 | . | CASSTGNNQPQHF
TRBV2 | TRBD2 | CASSQGTSFNEQFF
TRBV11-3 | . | CASSLGATPQETQYF
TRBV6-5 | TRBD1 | CASSYLGTAPSELFF
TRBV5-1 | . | CASSDDWEGEKLFF
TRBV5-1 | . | CASSLSGGNTEAFF
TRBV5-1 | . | CASSFRSYNEQFF
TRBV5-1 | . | CASSLAGPGTGELFF
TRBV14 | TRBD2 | CASSPPYGGGQETQYF
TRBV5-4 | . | CASSFPGDDTQYF
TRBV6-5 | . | CASSYSAGMVGSEQFF
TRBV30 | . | CASQQGGYGYTF
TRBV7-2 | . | CASSPSFGQSYEQYF
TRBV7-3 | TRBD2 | CASITSGRGPPEQFF
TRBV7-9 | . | CASSLALGQTQNTEAFF